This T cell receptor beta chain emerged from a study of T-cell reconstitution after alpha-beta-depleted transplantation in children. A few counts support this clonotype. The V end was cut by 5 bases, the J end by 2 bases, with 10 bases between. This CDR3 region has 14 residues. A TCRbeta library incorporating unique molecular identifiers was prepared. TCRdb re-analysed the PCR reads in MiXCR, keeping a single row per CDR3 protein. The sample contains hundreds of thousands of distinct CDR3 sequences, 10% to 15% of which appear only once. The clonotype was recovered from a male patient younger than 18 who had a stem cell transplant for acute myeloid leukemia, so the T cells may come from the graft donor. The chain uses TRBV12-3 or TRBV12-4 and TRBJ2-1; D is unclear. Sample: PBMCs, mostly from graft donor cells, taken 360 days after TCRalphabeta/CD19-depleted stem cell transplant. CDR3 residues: CASSLDGTYNEQFF. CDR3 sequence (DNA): TGTGCCAGCAGTCTGGACGGCACCTACAATGAGCAGTTCTTC.